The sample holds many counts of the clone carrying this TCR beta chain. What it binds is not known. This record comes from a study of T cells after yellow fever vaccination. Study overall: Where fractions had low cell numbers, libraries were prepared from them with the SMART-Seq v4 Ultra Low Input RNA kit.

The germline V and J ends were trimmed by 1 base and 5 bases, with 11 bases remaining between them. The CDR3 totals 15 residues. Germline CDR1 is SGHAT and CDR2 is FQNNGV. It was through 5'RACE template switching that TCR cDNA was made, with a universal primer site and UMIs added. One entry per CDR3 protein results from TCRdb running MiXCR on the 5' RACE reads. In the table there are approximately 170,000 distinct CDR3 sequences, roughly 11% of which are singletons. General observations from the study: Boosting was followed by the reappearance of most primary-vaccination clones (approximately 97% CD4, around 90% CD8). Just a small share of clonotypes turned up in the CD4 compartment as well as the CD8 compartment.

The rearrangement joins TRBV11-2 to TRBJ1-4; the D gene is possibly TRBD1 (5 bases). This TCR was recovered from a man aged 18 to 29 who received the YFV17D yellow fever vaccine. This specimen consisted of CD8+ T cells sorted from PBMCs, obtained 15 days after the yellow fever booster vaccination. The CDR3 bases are TGTGCCAGCAGCTTAGTAGTGGCAGGGAATGAAAAACTGTTTTTT. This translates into CASSLVVAGNEKLFF. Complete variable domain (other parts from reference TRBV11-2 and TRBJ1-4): EAGVAQSPRYKIIEKRQSVAFWCNPISGHATLYWYQQILGQGPKLLIQFQNNGVVDDSQLPKDRFSAERLKGVDSTLKIQPAKLEDSAVYLCASSLVVAGNEKLFFGSGTQLSVL.